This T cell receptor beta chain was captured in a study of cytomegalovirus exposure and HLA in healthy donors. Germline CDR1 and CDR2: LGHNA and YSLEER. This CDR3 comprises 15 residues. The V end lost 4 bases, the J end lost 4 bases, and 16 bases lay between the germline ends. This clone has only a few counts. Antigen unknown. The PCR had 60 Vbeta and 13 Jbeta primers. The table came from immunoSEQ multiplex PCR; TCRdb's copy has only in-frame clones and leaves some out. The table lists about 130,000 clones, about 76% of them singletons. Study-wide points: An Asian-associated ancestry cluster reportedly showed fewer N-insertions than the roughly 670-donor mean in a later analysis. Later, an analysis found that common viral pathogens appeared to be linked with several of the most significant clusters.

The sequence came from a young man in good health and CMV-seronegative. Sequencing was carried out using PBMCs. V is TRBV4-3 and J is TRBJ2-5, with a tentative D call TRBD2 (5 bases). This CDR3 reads CASSRLPSGIETQYF. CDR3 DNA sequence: TGCGCCAGCAGCCGTCTCCCTTCCGGGATAGAGACCCAGTACTTC.